These T cell receptor beta chains were read from a single sample in a study of shared clonotypes between healthy human individuals. Generated by immunoSEQ multiplex PCR, the TCRdb table keeps only in-frame clones and is missing some. The sample holds some 2,500,000 clones, 85% to 95% seen once. Sequenced sample: naive CD4+ T cells from PBMCs. Source of these receptors: a man aged 18 to 30 in good health. Some clones in this sample may be carry-over from other donors' samples. The CDR3 runs from the conserved cysteine through the conserved F or W. The D gene is left open where the match is weak. Where a row states a size, it is once, few, many or the class of an expanded clone; other rows omit it.

D,V,J,size,CDR3,DNA
.,TRBV11-2,TRBJ1-1,.,CASSLAGGVSTEAFF,TGTGCCAGCAGCTTGGCTGGGGGGGTGAGCACTGAAGCTTTCTTT
.,TRBV4-2,TRBJ2-3,.,CASSSRLNTDTQYF,TGTGCCAGCAGCTCCCGACTAAATACAGATACGCAGTATTTT
.,TRBV7-3,TRBJ2-7,.,CASSNSYEQYF,TGTGCCAGCAGCAATAGTTACGAGCAGTACTTC
.,TRBV5-4,TRBJ2-5,.,CASSLGPEETQYF,TGTGCCAGCAGCTTGGGACCGGAAGAGACCCAGTACTTC
TRBD1,TRBV6-1,TRBJ2-1,.,CAEGTGKPNEQFF,TGTGCAGAAGGGACAGGGAAACCGAATGAGCAGTTCTTC
.,TRBV7-3,TRBJ2-5,.,CASSPELKIQETQYF,TGTGCCAGCAGCCCGGAACTGAAAATACAAGAGACCCAGTACTTC
.,TRBV19,TRBJ2-7,once,CASSMFGGSKPYEQYF,TGTGCCAGTAGTATGTTTGGGGGATCCAAGCCCTACGAGCAGTACTTC
.,TRBV10-3,TRBJ2-5,.,CAISAGGKETQYF,TGTGCCATCAGTGCCGGGGGAAAAGAGACCCAGTACTTC
.,TRBV5-1,TRBJ1-5,.,CASSLAGREPQHF,TGCGCCAGCAGCCTGGCGGGAAGGGAACCCCAGCATTTT
TRBD1,TRBV19,TRBJ1-5,.,CASSIAGQGNQPQHF,TGTGCCAGTAGTATAGCGGGACAGGGTAATCAGCCCCAGCATTTT
TRBD1,TRBV30,TRBJ1-2,.,CAWSVNRGFYYGYTF,TGTGCCTGGAGTGTAAACAGGGGCTTTTACTATGGCTACACCTTC
TRBD2,TRBV18,TRBJ2-7,.,CASSPILLAGNYEQYF,TGTGCCAGCTCACCTATCCTCCTAGCGGGAAACTACGAGCAGTACTTC
.,TRBV9,TRBJ2-3,.,CASSGAQRPTDTQYF,TGTGCCAGCAGCGGCGCACAGAGACCTACAGATACGCAGTATTTT
TRBD1,TRBV15,TRBJ2-2,.,CATSRDRTGLYTGELFF,TGTGCCACCAGCAGAGATCGGACAGGTTTATACACCGGGGAGCTGTTTTTT
.,TRBV6-1,TRBJ2-1,.,CASSGLAPAQRYNEQFF,TGTGCCAGCAGTGGTCTAGCGCCCGCCCAGAGATACAATGAGCAGTTCTTC
.,TRBV7-2,TRBJ1-4,.,CASSLEPGAKLFF,TGTGCCAGCAGCTTAGAGCCGGGTGCAAAACTGTTTTTT
.,TRBV19,TRBJ2-2,once,CASRGTRGKGTGELFF,TGTGCCAGTAGAGGGACCAGGGGAAAGGGCACCGGGGAGCTGTTTTTT
TRBD1,TRBV5-1,TRBJ2-5,.,CASSNGGTGGLETQYF,TGCGCCAGCAGCAATGGGGGGACAGGGGGCTTGGAGACCCAGTACTTC
.,TRBV5-4,TRBJ1-1,.,CASSPGQREAFF,TGTGCCAGCAGCCCTGGACAGAGAGAAGCTTTCTTT
TRBD1,TRBV28,TRBJ2-7,once,CATGQGAILYEQYF,TGTGCCACCGGACAGGGGGCGATACTCTACGAGCAGTACTTC
.,TRBV2,TRBJ2-5,once,CASGSGVGGETQYF,TGTGCCAGCGGGAGTGGTGTGGGAGGAGAGACCCAGTACTTC
.,TRBV5-6,TRBJ2-5,.,CASSSPRGTETQYF,TGTGCCAGCAGCTCCCCAAGGGGGACAGAGACCCAGTACTTC